This entry concerns a single T cell receptor beta chain. Researchers ran the PCR with 60 Vbeta and 13 Jbeta primers. Produced via immunoSEQ multiplex PCR; TCRdb's table is partial and in-frame only. In the table there are roughly 150,000 clones, 75% of which are singletons. The data are from a study of cytomegalovirus exposure and HLA in healthy donors. Germline V gene lookup returns CDR1 SQVTM and CDR2 ANQGSEA. Trimming cost V 2 bases and J 4 bases; bases outside gene matches: 17. The CDR3 runs 18 residues. Sequences were obtained from PBMCs. The sequence was obtained from a man aged 18-30 years in good health and CMV-seropositive. This chain joins TRBV29-1 and TRBJ1-1; 9 bases agree with TRBD1. The CDR3 DNA reads TGCAGCGTTGAAATGCGTCAGGACAGGGGTGGTTTCGCCACTGAAGCTTTCTTT. It is translated as CSVEMRQDRGGFATEAFF.